This T cell receptor beta chain was sequenced during a study of T cells after yellow fever vaccination. Across the whole study: Each low-cell-number fraction was prepared by means of SMART-Seq v4 Ultra Low Input. Overall study findings and caveats: A small share of clonotypes appeared in both CD4 and CD8 compartments.

Via MiXCR, TCRdb re-called the 5' RACE reads, giving one row per CDR3 protein. The sample comprises hundreds of thousands of distinct CDR3 sequences, roughly an eighth of which are singletons, and 15% rests with the top ten. Per the germline V gene, CDR1 is LGHNA and CDR2 is YSLEER. Trimming pared 4 bases from V and 3 bases from J, leaving 10 bases between. The CDR3 sequence is 13 residues long. This clonotype occurred a few times. Its specificity is unknown. The input for sequencing was PBMCs, taken on the day of the yellow fever booster vaccination. This clonotype originated in a man aged 25 to 40 who received the YFV17D yellow fever vaccine. This rearrangement joins TRBV4-3 to TRBJ2-7, with no clear D. CDR3 residues: CASSLHSNYEQYF. As DNA, the CDR3 is TGCGCCAGCAGCCTTCACTCTAACTACGAGCAGTACTTC.